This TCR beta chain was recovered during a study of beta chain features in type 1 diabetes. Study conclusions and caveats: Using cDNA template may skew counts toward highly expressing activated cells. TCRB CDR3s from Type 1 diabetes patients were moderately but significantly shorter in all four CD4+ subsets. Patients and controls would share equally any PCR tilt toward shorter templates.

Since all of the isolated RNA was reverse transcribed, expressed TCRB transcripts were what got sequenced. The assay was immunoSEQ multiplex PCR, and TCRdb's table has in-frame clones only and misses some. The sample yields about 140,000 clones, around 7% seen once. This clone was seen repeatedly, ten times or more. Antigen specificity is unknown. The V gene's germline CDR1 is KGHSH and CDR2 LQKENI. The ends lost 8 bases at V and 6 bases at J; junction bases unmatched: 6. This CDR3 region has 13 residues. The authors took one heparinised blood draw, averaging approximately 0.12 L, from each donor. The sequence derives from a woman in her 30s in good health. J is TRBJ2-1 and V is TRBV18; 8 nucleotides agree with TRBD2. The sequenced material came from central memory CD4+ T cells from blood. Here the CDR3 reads CASRQRGTNEQFF. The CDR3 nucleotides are TGTGCCAGCAGGCAGCGGGGGACCAATGAGCAGTTCTTC.